This TCR beta chain was retrieved from a study of T cells in Graves' hyperthyroidism and ophthalmopathy. Study-level points and caveats: Blood held most thyroid clonotypes expanded above 0.001 frequency.

Trimming cost V 6 bases and J 3 bases, with 18 bases left between them. Germline CDR1 is SGHKS and CDR2 is YYEKEE (reference sequence). The CDR3 is 15 residues long. Amplification targeted TCR beta CDR3 regions from RNA transcripts. The HTBI set primed first-round TCR CDR3 RT-PCR. TCRdb redid the calling of the multiplex PCR reads with MiXCR, one entry per CDR3 protein. Among 550,000 to 700,000 distinct CDR3 sequences, 40% to 55% were seen once, and the ten largest hold roughly 19%. This clonotype was recorded at least ten times. Antigen unknown. This receptor was taken from an adult woman with Graves' disease, either hyperthyroidism or ophthalmopathy (not recorded which). Sample: peripheral blood or thyroid tissue (not recorded which). This rearrangement joins TRBV5-5 to TRBJ1-2, with TRBD1 as a possible D gene (6 bases). The CDR3 sequence is CASNPRDNPHYGYTF. The CDR3 DNA reads TGTGCCAGCAATCCCCGGGACAACCCACACTATGGCTACACCTTC.